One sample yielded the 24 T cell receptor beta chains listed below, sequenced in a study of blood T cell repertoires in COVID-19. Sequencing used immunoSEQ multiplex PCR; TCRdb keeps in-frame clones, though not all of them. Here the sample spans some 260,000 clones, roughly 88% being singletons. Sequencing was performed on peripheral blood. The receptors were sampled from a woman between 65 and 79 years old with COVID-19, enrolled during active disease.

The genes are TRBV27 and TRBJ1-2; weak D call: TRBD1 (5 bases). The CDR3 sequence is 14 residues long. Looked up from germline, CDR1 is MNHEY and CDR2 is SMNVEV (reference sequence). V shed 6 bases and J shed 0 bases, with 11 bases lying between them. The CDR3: CASRTGGSNYGYTF. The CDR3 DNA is TGTGCCAGCAGGACCGGGGGATCTAACTATGGCTACACCTTC.

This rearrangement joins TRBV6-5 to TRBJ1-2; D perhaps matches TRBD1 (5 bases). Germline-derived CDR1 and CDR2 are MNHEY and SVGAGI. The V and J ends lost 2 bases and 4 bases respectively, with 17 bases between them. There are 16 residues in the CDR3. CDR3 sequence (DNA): TGTGCCAGCAGTTACGCCTCCCCCGGGGGGATCTATGGCTACACCTTC. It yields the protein CASSYASPGGIYGYTF.

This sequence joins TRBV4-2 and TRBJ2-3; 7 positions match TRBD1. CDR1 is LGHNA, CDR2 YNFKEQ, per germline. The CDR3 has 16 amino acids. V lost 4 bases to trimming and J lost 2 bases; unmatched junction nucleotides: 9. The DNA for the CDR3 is TGTGCCAGCAGCCCCAATCGGGACAGACTCACAGATACGCAGTATTTT. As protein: CASSPNRDRLTDTQYF.

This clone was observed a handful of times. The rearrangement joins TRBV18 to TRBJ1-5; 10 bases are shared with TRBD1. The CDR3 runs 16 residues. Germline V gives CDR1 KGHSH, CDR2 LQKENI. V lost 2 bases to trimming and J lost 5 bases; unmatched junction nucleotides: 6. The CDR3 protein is CASSPTDRGPHQPQHF. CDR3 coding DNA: TGTGCCAGCTCACCAACCGACAGGGGGCCGCATCAGCCCCAGCATTTT.

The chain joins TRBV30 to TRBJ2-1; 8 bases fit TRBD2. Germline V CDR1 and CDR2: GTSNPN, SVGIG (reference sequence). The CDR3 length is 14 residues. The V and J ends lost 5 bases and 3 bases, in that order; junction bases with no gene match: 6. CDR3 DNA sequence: TGTGCCTGGTCTACTAGCGGCTACTACAATGAGCAGTTCTTC. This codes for CAWSTSGYYNEQFF.

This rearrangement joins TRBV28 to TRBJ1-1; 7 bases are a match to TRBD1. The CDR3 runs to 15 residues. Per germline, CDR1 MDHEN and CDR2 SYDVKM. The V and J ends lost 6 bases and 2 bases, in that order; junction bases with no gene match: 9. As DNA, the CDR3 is TGTGCCAGCAGGGCCACAGGGGTCCCCAACACTGAAGCTTTCTTT. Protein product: CASRATGVPNTEAFF.

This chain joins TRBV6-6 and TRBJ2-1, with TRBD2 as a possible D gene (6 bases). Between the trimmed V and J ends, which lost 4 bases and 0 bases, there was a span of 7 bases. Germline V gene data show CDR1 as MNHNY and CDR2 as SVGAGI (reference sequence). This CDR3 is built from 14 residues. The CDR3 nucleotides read TGTGCCAGCAGTTGGGAGGACTCCTACAATGAGCAGTTCTTC. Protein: CASSWEDSYNEQFF.

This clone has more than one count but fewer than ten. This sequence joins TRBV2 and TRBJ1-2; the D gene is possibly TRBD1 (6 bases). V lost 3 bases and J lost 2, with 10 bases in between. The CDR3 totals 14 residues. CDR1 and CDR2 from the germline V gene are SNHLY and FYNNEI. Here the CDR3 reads CASSEDRRNYGYTF. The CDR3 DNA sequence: TGTGCCAGCAGTGAGGACAGAAGAAACTATGGCTACACCTTC.

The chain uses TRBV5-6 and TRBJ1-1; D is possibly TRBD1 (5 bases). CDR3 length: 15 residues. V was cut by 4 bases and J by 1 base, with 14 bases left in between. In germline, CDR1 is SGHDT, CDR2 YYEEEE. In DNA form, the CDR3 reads TGTGCCAGCAGCCCAGATGTAGGGGAGAACACTGAAGCTTTCTTT. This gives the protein CASSPDVGENTEAFF.

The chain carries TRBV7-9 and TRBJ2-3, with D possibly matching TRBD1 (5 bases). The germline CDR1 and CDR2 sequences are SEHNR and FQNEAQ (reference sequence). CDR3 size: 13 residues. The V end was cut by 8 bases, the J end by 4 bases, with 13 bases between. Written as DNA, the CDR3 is TGTGCCAGCGGACAAACCCGATCAGATACGCAGTATTTT. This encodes CASGQTRSDTQYF.

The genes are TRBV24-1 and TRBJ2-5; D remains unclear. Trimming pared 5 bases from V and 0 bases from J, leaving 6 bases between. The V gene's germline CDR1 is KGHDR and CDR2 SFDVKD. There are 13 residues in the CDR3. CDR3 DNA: TGTGCCACCAGTGCTTCGTACCAAGAGACCCAGTACTTC. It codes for CATSASYQETQYF.

CDR3 amino acids: CASSILRQGRGGQYF. Written as DNA, the CDR3 is TGTGCCAGTAGTATCCTCCGCCAGGGCCGGGGGGGGCAGTACTTC. The chain carries TRBV19 and TRBJ2-7; 8 bases are shared with TRBD2. The V gene end was trimmed by 3 bases and the J gene end by 9 bases; junction bases not matched to a gene: 13. CDR3 length equals 15 residues. Germline V gene data show CDR1 as LNHDA and CDR2 as SQIVND (reference sequence).

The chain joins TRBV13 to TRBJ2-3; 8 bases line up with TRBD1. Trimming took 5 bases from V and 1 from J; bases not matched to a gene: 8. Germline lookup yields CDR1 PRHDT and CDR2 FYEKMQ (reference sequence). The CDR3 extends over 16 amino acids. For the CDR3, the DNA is TGTGCCAGCAGCGTCGGGACAGGCTGGGGCACAGATACGCAGTATTTT. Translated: CASSVGTGWGTDTQYF. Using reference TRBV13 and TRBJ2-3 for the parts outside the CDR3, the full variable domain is AAGVIQSPRHLIKEKRETATLKCYPIPRHDTVYWYQQGPGQDPQFLISFYEKMQSDKGSIPDRFSAQQFSDYHSELNMSSLELGDSALYFCASSVGTGWGTDTQYFGPGTRLTVL.

The DNA of the CDR3 is TGTGCCAGCAGTCCTGACAGGGGCACTGAAGCTTTCTTT. This gives the protein CASSPDRGTEAFF. The chain is built from TRBV27 and TRBJ1-1; 8 bases line up with TRBD1. CDR1 MNHEY and CDR2 SMNVEV come from the germline V gene (reference sequence). There are 13 residues in the CDR3. V was clipped by 5 bases and J by 4 bases; unmatched bases: 3.

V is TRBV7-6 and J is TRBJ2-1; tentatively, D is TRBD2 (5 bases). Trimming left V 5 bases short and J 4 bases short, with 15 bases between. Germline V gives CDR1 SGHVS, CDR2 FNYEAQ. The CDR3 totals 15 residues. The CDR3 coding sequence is TGTGCCAGCAGCCCCGCCCCGGGGTCGTACAATGAGCAGTTCTTC. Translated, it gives CASSPAPGSYNEQFF.

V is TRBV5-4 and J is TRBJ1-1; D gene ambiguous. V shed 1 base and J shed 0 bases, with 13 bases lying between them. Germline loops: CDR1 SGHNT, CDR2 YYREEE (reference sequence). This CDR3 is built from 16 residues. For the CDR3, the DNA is TGTGCCAGCAGCTTGCAGTCCCTGCTCATGAACACTGAAGCTTTCTTT. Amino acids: CASSLQSLLMNTEAFF.

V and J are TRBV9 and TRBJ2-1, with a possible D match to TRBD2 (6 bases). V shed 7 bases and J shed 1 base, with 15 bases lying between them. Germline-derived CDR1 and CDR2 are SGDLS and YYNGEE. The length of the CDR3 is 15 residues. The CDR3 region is CASAEDGSSYNEQFF. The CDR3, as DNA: TGTGCCAGCGCGGAGGACGGGAGTTCCTACAATGAGCAGTTCTTC.

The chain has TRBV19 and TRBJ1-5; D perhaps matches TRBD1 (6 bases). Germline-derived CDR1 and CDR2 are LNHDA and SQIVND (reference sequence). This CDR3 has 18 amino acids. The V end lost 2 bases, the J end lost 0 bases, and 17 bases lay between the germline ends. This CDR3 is CASSIRGGGGYSNQPQHF. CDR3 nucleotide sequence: TGTGCCAGTAGTATAAGGGGGGGTGGTGGGTATAGCAATCAGCCCCAGCATTTT.

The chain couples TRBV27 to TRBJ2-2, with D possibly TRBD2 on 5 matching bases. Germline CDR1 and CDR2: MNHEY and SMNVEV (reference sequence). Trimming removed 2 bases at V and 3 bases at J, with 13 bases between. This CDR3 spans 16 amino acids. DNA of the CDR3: TGTGCCAGCAGTTTAAGGTCGCGGGCGGACACCGGGGAGCTGTTTTTT. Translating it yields CASSLRSRADTGELFF.

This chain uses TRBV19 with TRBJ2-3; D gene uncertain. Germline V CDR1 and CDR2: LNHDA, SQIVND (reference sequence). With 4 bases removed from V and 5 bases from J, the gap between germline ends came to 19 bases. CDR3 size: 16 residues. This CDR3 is CASSTYHLGAKDTQYF. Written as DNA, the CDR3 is TGTGCCAGTAGTACTTACCATTTGGGCGCGAAAGATACGCAGTATTTT.

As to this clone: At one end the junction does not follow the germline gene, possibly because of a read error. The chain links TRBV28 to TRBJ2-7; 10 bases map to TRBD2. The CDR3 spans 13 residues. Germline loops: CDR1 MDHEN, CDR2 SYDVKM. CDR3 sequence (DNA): TGTGCCACCCCGAGGGCTAGCGGGAGAAATATGGACTTC. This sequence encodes CATPRASGRNMDF.

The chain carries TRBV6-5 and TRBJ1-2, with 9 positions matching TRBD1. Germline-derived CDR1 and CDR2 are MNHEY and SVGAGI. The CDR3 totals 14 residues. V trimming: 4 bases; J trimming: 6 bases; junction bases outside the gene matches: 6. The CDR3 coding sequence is TGTGCCAGCAGTTCCCGGGGACAGGGTGATGGCTACACCTTC. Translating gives CASSSRGQGDGYTF.

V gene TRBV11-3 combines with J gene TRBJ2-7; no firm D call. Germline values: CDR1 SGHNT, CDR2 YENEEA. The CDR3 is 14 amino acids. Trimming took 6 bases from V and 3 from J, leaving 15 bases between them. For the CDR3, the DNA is TGTGCCAGCAGACAAACTATTGGCAGCTACGAGCAGTACTTC. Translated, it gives CASRQTIGSYEQYF.

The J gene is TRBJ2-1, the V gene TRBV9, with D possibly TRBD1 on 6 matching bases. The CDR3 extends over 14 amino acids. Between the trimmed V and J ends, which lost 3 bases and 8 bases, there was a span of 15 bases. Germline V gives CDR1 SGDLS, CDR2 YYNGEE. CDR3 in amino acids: CASSARTVTDEQFF. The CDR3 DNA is TGTGCCAGCAGCGCCAGGACAGTTACCGATGAGCAGTTCTTC.